This T cell receptor (beta chain) was documented in a study of low-dose radiotherapy and immunotherapy resistance in tumors. Study as a whole: Members of Cohort 2 were treated with 1 Gy per fraction every two weeks; their total was 13 Gy over 26 weeks. It was every two weeks, one day before radiation and immunotherapy, that intravenous cyclophosphamide 200 mg/m2 was given. Every day for four cycles from cycle 1 day 1, patients took 300 mg of oral aspirin.

CDR1 MDHEN and CDR2 SYDVKM come from the germline V gene. This CDR3 is built from 16 residues. V lost 1 base, J lost 4 bases, and 7 bases stayed unmatched. This clonotype appeared many times. Covering alpha and beta chains, TRAV- and TRBV-specific primers were used for the first-strand cDNA. Amplification of TCRs used a constant-region primer and V-primer adapter for roughly 22 PCR cycles. TCRdb processed the reads anew with MiXCR; each CDR3 protein has one entry. The sample has some 85,000 distinct CDR3 sequences, approximately 17% seen once. Time point reported: before trial treatment. Every donor was treated with nivolumab, ipilimumab, aspirin, low-dose cyclophosphamide and also low-dose radiotherapy.

The sample here was PBMCs, taken before treatment. The source of this sequence is a male donor with prostate cancer. This chain joins TRBV28 and TRBJ1-2, with 9 bases matching TRBD1. The CDR3 nucleotides read TGTGCCAGCAGTTTATCCTACCGGGACAGGGCCTATGGCTACACCTTC. Amino acid sequence: CASSLSYRDRAYGYTF.